These 2 T cell receptor beta chains were all obtained from the same sample, sequenced in a study of blood T cells in healthy people across ages. Together with a sample-barcoded 5' primer, a J-beta primer mix was included in a second PCR lasting roughly 6 to 12 cycles. TCRdb used MiXCR to reprocess the 5' RACE reads, holding one entry per CDR3 protein. The data show some 640,000 distinct CDR3 sequences, with about 28% seen just once and 15% to 17% held by the top ten. Sequencing was performed on blood. All receptors derive from a woman older than 75 in good health.

To note about this clonotype: Being one base from a much bigger clone, this may be a read error. The V call is TRBV24-1, the J call TRBJ2-7, with D possibly being TRBD1 (5 bases). The J call may be mistaken, given a closer DNA end match to TRBJ2-5. From germline, CDR1 is KGHDR and CDR2 SFDVKD. This CDR3 region has 15 residues. CDR3 nucleotides: TGTGCCACCAGAGGGGAAGGGTTCGGGTCGGAGACCCAGTACTTC. This sequence encodes CATRGEGFGSETQYF.

CDR3 in amino acids: CASSSQGWSQPQHF. The CDR3 DNA reads TGTGCCAGCAGTTCACAGGGATGGAGTCAGCCCCAGCATTTT. The chain carries TRBV28 and TRBJ1-5; D may be TRBD1 (6 bases). CDR3 length: 14 amino acids. The germline V gene has CDR1 MDHEN and CDR2 SYDVKM. Trimming removed 4 bases from V and 6 bases from J, with 13 bases in between.